This T cell receptor (beta chain) derives from a study of blood T cell repertoires in COVID-19 (dated by TCRdb to 2018 to 2020). Context from the whole study: Samples from collaborators originated in the United States, Italy and Spain and spanned both the acute and convalescent phases of COVID-19. The material from the prospective study consisted of cDNA or gDNA derived from T cells, B-cell-depleted T cells, or PBMCs. The dataset comprised deeply sampled blood TCRbeta repertoires from subjects exposed to, actively infected with, or recovered from COVID-19. The repertoires were released in a freely available public database intended as a resource for research on the immune response to SARS-CoV-2. Samples came from the ongoing ImmuneRACE study (first 160 participants) plus 1,254 subjects from 6 global collaborators. A de-identified subject ID, COVID-19 status, age in years and sex were almost always included in the sample metadata. Where HLA class I and class II types were available, the types were taken from metadata supplied by the sample provider, not from assay-based typing. Broad study findings and their caveats: How much clinical and demographic metadata was included differed by source and by participant, and the metadata was provided uncurated.

TCRbeta CDR3 regions were amplified from genomic DNA using the immunoSEQ Assay, a bias-controlled multiplex PCR. In the authors' own workflow: Within the assay, amplification of reference gene primers was used to estimate how many nucleated cells each sample contained. To quantify the absolute abundance of each unique TCRbeta CDR3 rearrangement, sequence reads were collapsed and filtered. Productive Simpson clonality was computed per sample as the square root of Simpson's diversity index over productive rearrangements. TCRdb stores this immuneACCESS table with in-frame sequences only. Part of the clones is absent; in the studies checked, under half of the shortfall reflects unresolved V genes, and no reason is known for the rest. The V and J calls and clone size were taken over from that table, and D and trimming were inferred from the DNA. The sample table records around 180,000 clones; roughly 87% of these occur just once. Of the sample, around 2% is held by the ten largest clones.

As for this clone: Its antigen is currently not known. No much larger clone is present one base from it, and per-base qualities are unavailable.

Between the V and J ends, shortened by 6 bases and 8 bases respectively, the junction contains 10 bases. CDR3 length: 11 amino acids, cysteine to phenylalanine. The entry retains the CDR3 DNA only, 33 bases that are in frame from base 1. Reading the germline V gene gives CDR1 LGHNA and CDR2 YNFKEQ. Participants in the prospective study were aged roughly 18 to 100 years, lived in about two dozen United States geographic areas, and enrolled through a virtual design. In the prospective study, participants were assigned to cohorts based on the clinical history participants reported in a screening survey and a study questionnaire. In the prospective study, whole blood, serum and a nasopharyngeal or oropharyngeal swab were collected from each participant by mobile phlebotomists. Participants in the prospective study had the option to provide additional blood draws and questionnaires over a roughly two-month period. Blood samples from the prospective study were shipped frozen or at room temperature prior to DNA extraction.

In this chain, TRBV4-2 is recombined with TRBJ1-2, with the D gene not confidently named. The sequence was obtained from a woman in her thirties or forties with acute COVID-19. Specimen: PBMCs or T cells enriched from blood (not recorded which). The nucleotide sequence is TGTGCCAGCAGTTACGGTGTGGGCTACACCTTC. Translated, it reads CASSYGVGYTF.